This entry concerns a single T cell receptor beta chain. The target antigen is unknown. CDR1 MGHRA and CDR2 YSYEKL come from the germline V gene. The CDR3 is 17 amino acids. V lost 3 bases and J lost 0, with 16 bases in between. The data were obtained in a study of blood T cells in healthy people across ages. Regarding the study as a whole: CMV status of donors was unknown, possibly confounding expanded clonotype changes. It was the long-lived donors that had more naive CD4+ cells and higher diversity than aged donors.

Individuals who donated were healthy Caucasians from Russia aged roughly 6 to 100. It was with a sample-barcoded 5' primer and a J-beta primer mix that a second PCR of roughly 7 to 12 cycles was run. TCRdb ran MiXCR on the 5' RACE reads and lists one entry per CDR3 protein. Among approximately 1.5 million distinct CDR3 sequences listed, 34% were seen once. The V gene is TRBV4-1, the J gene TRBJ2-3; D perhaps matches TRBD1 (6 bases). The sample comprised blood. The sequence was obtained from a woman under 40 in good health. The CDR3 loop reads CASSQPAARGSTDTQYF. In DNA, the CDR3 is TGCGCCAGCAGCCAGCCCGCCGCCAGGGGAAGCACAGATACGCAGTATTTT.